This T cell receptor (beta chain) comes out of a study of blood T cells in healthy people across ages. A second PCR of about 6 to 11 cycles used a sample-barcoded 5' primer and a J-beta primer mix. TCRdb passed the 5' RACE reads through MiXCR, listing each CDR3 protein once. The sample shows about 730,000 distinct CDR3 sequences, around 40% of them seen only once. Trimming left V 5 bases short and J 1 base short, with 20 bases between. Germline CDR1 DFQATT, CDR2 SNEGSKA (reference sequence). The CDR3 is 16 amino acids. The sequence came from a woman in her sixties or seventies in good health. The sample taken for sequencing was blood. The chain links TRBV20-1 to TRBJ1-1, with D possibly TRBD1 on 5 matching bases. The CDR3 reads CSAPGRWGTANTEAFF. DNA of the CDR3: TGCAGTGCTCCCGGTCGATGGGGCACAGCGAACACTGAAGCTTTCTTT.